This T cell receptor (beta chain) is from a study of CD8 T cells in ankylosing spondylitis. The ends were cut back, 8 bases at V and 5 bases at J, with 7 bases in the middle. The CDR3 runs 11 residues. Germline CDR1 and CDR2: SQVTM and ANQGSEA. The study's findings and limits: Disease-linked clones proved CD8+ and comparatively uncommon in peripheral blood. The study looked at matched synovial fluid samples from ankylosing spondylitis patients. Disease-linked clones were reported to be significantly enriched there. In ankylosing spondylitis blood, a motif of roughly eight highly homologous TCR beta variants appeared characteristic. In synovial fluid and blood from reactive arthritis, some motif variants were previously reported.

This clonotype showed up many times. No antigen is known for it. The TCR beta libraries were generated through quantitative 5'-RACE incorporating molecular barcodes. TCRdb recomputed calls from the 5' RACE reads with MiXCR, one row per CDR3 protein. This sample yields a few hundred thousand distinct CDR3 sequences, of which less than 10% are seen a single time; about 14% belongs to the top ten. The sequencing sample was made of blood, either unsorted or a sorted T cell fraction (not recorded which). This clonotype was obtained from a male donor with ankylosing spondylitis. V gene TRBV29-1 combines with J gene TRBJ2-6; unclear D gene. Written as DNA, the CDR3 is TGCAGCACCGAGTGGGCCAACGTCCTGACTTTC. Translation gives CSTEWANVLTF.